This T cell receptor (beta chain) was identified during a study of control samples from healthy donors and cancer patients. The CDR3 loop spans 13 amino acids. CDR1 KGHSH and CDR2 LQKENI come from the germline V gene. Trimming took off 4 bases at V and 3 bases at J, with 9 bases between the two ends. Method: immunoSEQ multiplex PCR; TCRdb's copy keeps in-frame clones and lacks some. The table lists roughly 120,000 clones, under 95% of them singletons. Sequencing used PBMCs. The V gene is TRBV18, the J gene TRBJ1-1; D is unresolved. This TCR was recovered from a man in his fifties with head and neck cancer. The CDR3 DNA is TGTGCCAGCTCACTTTTACCCGACACTGAAGCTTTCTTT. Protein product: CASSLLPDTEAFF.